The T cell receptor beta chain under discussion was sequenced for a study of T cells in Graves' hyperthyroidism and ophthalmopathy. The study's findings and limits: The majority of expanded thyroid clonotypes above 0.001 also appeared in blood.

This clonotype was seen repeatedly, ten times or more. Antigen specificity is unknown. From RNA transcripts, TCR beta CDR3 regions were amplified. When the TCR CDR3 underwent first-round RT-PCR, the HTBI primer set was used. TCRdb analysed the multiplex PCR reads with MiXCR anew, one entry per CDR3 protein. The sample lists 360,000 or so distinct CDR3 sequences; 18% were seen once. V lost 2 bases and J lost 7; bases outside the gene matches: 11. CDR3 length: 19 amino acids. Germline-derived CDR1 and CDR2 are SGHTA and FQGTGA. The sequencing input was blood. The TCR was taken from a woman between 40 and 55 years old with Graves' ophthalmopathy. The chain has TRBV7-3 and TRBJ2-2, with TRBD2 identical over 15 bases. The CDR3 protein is CASSLFPRTSGRAGGELFF. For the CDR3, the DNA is TGTGCCAGCAGCTTATTCCCCAGGACTAGCGGGAGGGCCGGCGGGGAGCTGTTTTTT.